This TCR beta chain was obtained from a study of blood T cell repertoires in COVID-19. Whole-study context: COVID-19 samples collected from the United States, Italy and Spain covered acute and convalescent phases. PBMCs, B-cell-depleted T cells, or T cells provided the cDNA or gDNA that made up the material.

Per the authors' pipeline: The assay estimated nucleated cells by amplifying reference gene primers. This table comes from immunoSEQ multiplex PCR, and its TCRdb copy is limited to in-frame clones, with some not included. The V and J calls and the clone size are those of that table, but D and trimming were determined from the DNA. The sample lists 230,000 or so clones, about 91% occurring once. Membership in each cohort depended on participant-reported clinical history. This TCR derives from a woman aged 50 to 60 with acute COVID-19. The sample was PBMCs or T cells enriched from blood (not recorded which).

The CDR3 reads CASSQVGTYDFEQYF. Here the CDR3 DNA reads TGTGCCAGCAGCCAAGTCGGGACATACGATTTCGAGCAGTACTTC. This chain links TRBV3-1 (or the pseudogene TRBV3-2) with TRBJ2-7, with D tentatively TRBD1 (6 bases). The CDR3 has 15 residues. CDR1 is LGHDT and CDR2 is YNNKEL in the germline V gene (reference sequence). The V end was cut by 1 base, the J end by 6 bases, with 16 bases between.